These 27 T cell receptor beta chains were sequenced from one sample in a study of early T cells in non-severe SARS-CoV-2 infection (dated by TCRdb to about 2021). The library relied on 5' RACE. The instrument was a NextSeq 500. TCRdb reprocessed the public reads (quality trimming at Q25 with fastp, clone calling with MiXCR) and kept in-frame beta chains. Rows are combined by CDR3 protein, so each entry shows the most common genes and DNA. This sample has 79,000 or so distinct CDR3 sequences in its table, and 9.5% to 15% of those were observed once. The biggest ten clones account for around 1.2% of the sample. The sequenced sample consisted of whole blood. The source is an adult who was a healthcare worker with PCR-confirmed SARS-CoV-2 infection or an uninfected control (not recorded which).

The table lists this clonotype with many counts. Here the CDR3 DNA reads TGTGCCAGCAGCTTAGACGTTGCGGGAGTTCGCGAGCAGTACTTC. Translation gives CASSLDVAGVREQYF. The chain has TRBV11-2 and TRBJ2-7; 7 bases line up with TRBD2. This CDR3 has 15 residues. V shed 0 bases and J 6 bases; nucleotides not matched to a gene: 8. CDR1 and CDR2 from the germline V gene are SGHAT and FQNNGV.

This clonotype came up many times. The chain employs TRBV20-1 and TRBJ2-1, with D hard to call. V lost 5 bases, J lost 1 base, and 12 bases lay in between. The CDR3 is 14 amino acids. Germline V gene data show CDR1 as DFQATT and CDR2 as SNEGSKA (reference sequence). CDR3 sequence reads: CSARGLGSYNEQFF. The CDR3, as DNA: TGCAGTGCTCGAGGTTTAGGGTCCTACAATGAGCAGTTCTTC.

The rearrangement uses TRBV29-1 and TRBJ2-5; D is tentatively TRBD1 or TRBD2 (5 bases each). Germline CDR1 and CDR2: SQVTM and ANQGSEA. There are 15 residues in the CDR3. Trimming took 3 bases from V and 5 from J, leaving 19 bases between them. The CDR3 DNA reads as TGCAGCGTTGAGGCTGACAAGGTTTGGGGGGAGACCCAGTACTTC. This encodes CSVEADKVWGETQYF.

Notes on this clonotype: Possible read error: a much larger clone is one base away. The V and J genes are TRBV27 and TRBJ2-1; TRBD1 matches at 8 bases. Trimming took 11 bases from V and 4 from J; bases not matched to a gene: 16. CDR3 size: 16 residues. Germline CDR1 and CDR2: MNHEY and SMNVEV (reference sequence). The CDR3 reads CACTSPGQGTYNEQFF. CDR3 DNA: TGTGCCTGCACTTCGCCCGGACAGGGTACTTACAATGAGCAGTTCTTC.

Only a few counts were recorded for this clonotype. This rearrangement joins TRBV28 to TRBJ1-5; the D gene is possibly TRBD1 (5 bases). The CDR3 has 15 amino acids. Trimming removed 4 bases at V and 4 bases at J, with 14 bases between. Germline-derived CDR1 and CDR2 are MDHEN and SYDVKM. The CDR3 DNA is TGTGCCAGCAGTTCCCCTCAGGGAGCAAATCAGCCCCAGCATTTT. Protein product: CASSSPQGANQPQHF.

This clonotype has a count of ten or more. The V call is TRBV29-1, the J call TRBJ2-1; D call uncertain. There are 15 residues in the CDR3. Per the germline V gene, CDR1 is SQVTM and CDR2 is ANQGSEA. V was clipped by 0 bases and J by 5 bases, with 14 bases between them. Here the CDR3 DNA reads TGCAGCGTTGAAGATTGGGAAGTCTACAACAATGAGCAGTTCTTC. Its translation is CSVEDWEVYNNEQFF.

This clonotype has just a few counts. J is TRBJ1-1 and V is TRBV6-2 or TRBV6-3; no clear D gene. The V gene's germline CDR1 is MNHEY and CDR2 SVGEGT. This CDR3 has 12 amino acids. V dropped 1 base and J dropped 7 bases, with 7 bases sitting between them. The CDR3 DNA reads TGTGCCAGCAGTTACTACCACCGTGAAGCTTTCTTT. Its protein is CASSYYHREAFF.

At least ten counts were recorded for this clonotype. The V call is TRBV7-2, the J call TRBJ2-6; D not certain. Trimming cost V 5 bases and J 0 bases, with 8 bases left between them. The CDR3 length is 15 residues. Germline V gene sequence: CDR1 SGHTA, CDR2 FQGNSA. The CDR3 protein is CASSPNPSGANVLTF. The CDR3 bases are TGTGCCAGCAGCCCAAACCCCTCTGGGGCCAACGTCCTGACTTTC.

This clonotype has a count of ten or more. The CDR3 DNA reads as TGTGCCAGCAGCCACACAGGGGGCGGCTCTGAAGCTTTCTTT. The encoded protein is CASSHTGGGSEAFF. The genes are TRBV3-1 and TRBJ1-1; TRBD1 aligns across 9 bases. CDR3 length equals 14 residues. V shed 3 bases, J shed 6 bases, and the junction held 5 bases outside the gene matches. Germline V CDR1 and CDR2: LGHDT, YNNKEL (reference sequence).

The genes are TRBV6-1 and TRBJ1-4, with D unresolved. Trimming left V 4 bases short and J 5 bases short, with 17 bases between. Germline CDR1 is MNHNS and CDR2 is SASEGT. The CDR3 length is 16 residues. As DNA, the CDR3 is TGTGCCAGCAGTGTGGCGTTCACGGGCCAGAATGAAAAACTGTTTTTT. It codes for CASSVAFTGQNEKLFF.

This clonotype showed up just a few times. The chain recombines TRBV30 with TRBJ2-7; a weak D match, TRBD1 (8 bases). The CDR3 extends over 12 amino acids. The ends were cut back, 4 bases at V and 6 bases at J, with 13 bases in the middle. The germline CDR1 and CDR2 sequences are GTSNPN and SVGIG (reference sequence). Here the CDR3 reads CAWNTGGVEQYF. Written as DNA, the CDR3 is TGTGCCTGGAATACAGGGGGGGTCGAGCAGTACTTC.

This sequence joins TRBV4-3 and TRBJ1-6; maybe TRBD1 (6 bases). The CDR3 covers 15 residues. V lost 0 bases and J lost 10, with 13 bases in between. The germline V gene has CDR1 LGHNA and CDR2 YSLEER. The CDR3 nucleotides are TGCGCCAGCAGCCAAGAAGACCACAGGGAATCACCCCTCCACTTT. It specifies CASSQEDHRESPLHF.

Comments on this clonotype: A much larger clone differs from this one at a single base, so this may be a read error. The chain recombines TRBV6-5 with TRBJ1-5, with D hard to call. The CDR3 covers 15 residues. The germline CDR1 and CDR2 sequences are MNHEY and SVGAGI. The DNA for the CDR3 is TGTGCCAGCACTTACTCGGGCTTGGGCAATCAGCCCCAGCATTTT. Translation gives CASTYSGLGNQPQHF.

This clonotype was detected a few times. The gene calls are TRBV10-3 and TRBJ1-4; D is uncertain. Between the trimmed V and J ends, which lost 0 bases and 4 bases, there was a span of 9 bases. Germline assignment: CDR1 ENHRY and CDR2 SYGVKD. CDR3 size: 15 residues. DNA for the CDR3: TGTGCCATCAGTGAGTCCAACAGCCTTAATGAAAAACTGTTTTTT. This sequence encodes CAISESNSLNEKLFF.

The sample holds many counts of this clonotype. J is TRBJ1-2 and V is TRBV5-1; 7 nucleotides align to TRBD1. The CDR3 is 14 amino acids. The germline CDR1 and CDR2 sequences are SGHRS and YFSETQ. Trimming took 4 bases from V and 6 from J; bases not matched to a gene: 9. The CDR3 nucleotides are TGCGCCAGCAGCCCAACCCAGGGGGAAGATGGCTACACCTTC. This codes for CASSPTQGEDGYTF.

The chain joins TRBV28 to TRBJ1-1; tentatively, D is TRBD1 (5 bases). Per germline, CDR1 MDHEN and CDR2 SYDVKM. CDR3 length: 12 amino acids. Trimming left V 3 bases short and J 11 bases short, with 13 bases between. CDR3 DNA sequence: TGTGCCAGCAGTTTTAACAGGTTTATGGCTTTCTTT. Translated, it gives CASSFNRFMAFF.

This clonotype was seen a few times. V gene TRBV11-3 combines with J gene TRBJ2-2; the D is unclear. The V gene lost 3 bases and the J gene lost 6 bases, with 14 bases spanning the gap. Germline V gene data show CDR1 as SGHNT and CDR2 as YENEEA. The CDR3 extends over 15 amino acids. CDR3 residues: CASSFRSGRSGELFF. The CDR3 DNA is TGTGCCAGCAGCTTCCGAAGTGGTCGGTCCGGGGAGCTGTTTTTT.

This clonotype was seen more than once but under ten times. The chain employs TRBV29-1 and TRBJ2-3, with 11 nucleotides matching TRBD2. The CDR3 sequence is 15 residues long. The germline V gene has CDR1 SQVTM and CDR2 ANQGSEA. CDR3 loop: CTGIIAGGPPDTQYF. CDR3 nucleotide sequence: TGCACTGGAATCATAGCGGGAGGGCCCCCAGATACGCAGTATTTT.

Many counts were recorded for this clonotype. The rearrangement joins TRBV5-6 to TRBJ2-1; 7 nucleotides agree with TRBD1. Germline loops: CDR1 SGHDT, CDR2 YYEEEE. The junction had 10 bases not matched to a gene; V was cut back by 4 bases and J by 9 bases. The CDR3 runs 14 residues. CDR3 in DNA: TGTGCCAGCAGCGTAACGACAGGGCTGGGTGAGCAGTTCTTC. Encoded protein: CASSVTTGLGEQFF. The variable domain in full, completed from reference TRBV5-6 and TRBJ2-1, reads DAGVTQSPTHLIKTRGQQVTLRCSPKSGHDTVSWYQQALGQGPQFIFQYYEEEERQRGNFPDRFSGHQFPNYSSELNVNALLLGDSALYLCASSVTTGLGEQFFGPGTRLTVL.

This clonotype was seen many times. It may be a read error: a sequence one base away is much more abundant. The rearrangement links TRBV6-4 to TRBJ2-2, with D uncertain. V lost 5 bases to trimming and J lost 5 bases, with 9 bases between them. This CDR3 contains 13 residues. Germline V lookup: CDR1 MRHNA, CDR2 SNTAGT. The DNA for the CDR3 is TGTGCCAGCAGTAAAACTGTTACCGGGGAGCTGTTTTTT. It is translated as CASSKTVTGELFF.

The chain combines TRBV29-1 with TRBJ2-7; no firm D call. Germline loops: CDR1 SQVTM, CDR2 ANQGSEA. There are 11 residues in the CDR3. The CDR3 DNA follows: TGCCGAACGGGCAGAACTTACGAGCAGTACTTC. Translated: CRTGRTYEQYF.

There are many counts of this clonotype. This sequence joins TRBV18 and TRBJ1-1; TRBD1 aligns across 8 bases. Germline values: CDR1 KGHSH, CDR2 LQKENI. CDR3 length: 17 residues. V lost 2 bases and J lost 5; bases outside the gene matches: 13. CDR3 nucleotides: TGTGCCAGCTCACCAGTCGGGACAGGCGGCGGGGGGACTGAAGCTTTCTTT. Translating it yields CASSPVGTGGGGTEAFF.

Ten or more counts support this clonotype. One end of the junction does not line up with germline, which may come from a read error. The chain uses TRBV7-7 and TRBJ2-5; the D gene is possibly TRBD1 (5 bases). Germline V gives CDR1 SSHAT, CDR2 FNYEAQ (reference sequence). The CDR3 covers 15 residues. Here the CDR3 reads CASSLTTVPGGTQYF. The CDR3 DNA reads TGTGCTAGCAGCTTGACGACAGTCCCAGGCGGGACCCAGTACTTC.

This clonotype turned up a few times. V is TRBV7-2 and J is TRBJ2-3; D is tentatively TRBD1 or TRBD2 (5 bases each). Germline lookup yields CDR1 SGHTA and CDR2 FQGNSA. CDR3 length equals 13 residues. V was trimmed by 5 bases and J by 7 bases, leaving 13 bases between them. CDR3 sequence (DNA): TGTGCCAGCAGCGGGACGGGACGATATACGCAGTATTTT. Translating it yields CASSGTGRYTQYF. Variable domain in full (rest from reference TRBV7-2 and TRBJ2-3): GAGVSQSPSNKVTEKGKDVELRCDPISGHTALYWYRQSLGQGLEFLIYFQGNSAPDKSGLPSDRFSAERTGGSVSTLTIQRTQQEDSAVYLCASSGTGRYTQYFGPGTRLTVL.

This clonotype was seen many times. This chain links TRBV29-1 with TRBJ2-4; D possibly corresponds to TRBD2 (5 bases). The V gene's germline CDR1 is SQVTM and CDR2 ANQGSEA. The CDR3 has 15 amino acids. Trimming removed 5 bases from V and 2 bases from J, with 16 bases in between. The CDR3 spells CSVRAMDSPKNIQYF. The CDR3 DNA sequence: TGCAGCGTTAGGGCCATGGACTCACCCAAAAACATTCAGTACTTC.

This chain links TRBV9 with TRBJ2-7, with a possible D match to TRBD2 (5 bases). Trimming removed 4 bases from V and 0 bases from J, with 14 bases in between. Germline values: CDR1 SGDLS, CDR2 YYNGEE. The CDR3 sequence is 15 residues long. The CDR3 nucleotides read TGTGCCAGCAGCCCAGGAGGCGTCCACTCCTACGAGCAGTACTTC. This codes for CASSPGGVHSYEQYF.

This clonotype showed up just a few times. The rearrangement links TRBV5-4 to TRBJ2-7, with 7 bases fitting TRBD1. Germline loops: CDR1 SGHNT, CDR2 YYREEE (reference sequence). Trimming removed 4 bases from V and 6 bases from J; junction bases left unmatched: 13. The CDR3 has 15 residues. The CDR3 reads CASSTGQASNREQYF. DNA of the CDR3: TGTGCCAGCAGCACCGGACAGGCCTCGAACCGCGAGCAGTACTTC.